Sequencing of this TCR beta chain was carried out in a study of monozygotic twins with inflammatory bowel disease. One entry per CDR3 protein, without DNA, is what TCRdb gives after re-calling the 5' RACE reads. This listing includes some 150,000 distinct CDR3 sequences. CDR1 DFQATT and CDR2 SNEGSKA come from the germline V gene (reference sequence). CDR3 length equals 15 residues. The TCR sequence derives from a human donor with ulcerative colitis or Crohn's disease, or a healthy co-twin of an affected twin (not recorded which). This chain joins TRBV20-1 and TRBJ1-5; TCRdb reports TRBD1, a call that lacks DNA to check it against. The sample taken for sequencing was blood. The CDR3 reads CSATGGAYTNQPQHF.